Ten or more counts support the clone carrying this T cell receptor beta chain. Its target is not known. The CDR3 has 15 residues. Germline V gene data show CDR1 as MGHRA and CDR2 as YSYEKL. The ends lost 6 bases at V and 13 bases at J; junction bases unmatched: 17. The sample belongs to a study of identical twins. General study points: Fewer insertions were carried by abundant cord blood beta clonotypes, but none was seen in memory repertoires. Those out-of-frame alpha sequences shared by twins showed an excess of low generation probability.

Using its own MiXCR run on the 5' RACE reads, TCRdb lists one record per CDR3 protein. The table shows hundreds of thousands of distinct CDR3 sequences, with around 6% occurring only once. The source material was naive T cells sorted from blood. This TCR was recovered from a man between 18 and 29 years old in good health. The chain couples TRBV4-1 to TRBJ2-1; 8 nucleotides match TRBD1. CDR3 sequence: CASRGPDRGFLRQFF. CDR3 coding DNA: TGCGCCAGCAGGGGACCAGACAGGGGATTTTTACGCCAGTTCTTC.